This T cell receptor beta chain was observed in a study of response to subunit inactivated influenza vaccine. The CDR3 runs 13 residues. Trimming shortened V by 4 bases and J by 4 bases, and 10 bases separated the two germline ends. Germline V CDR1 and CDR2: LGHDT, YNNKEL (reference sequence). Details on this clonotype: What it recognizes is unknown.

TCRdb reprocessed the RT-PCR reads with MiXCR, giving one entry per CDR3 protein. The sample gives 450,000 to 600,000 distinct CDR3 sequences, 6.5% to 8% of which show up once; roughly 13% is in the top ten. Overall study findings and caveats: There was a suggestion from the authors that each seasonal influenza vaccination recruits few new T cells.

This chain links TRBV3-1 with TRBJ1-1; D is undetermined. Sequencing used PBMCs from blood, obtained around 25 months after vaccination. The receptor was isolated from a man between 50 and 69 years old who received an inactivated influenza vaccine. The CDR3 sequence is CASSLWDSTEAFF. The CDR3 DNA sequence: TGTGCCAGCAGCCTTTGGGATAGCACTGAAGCTTTCTTT.